This T cell receptor (beta chain) appears in the sequencing data of a study of blood T cell repertoires in COVID-19. This clone was detected only a few times. This CDR3 has 15 amino acids. The V end was cut by 5 bases, the J end by 3 bases, with 15 bases between. Germline lookup yields CDR1 SGDLS and CDR2 YYNGEE. Clones were read by immunoSEQ multiplex PCR, and TCRdb kept only the in-frame ones, dropping some. The table lists roughly 250,000 clones, around 81% of them singletons. The receptor was isolated from a woman aged 55-69 years with active or convalescent COVID-19. The chain links TRBV9 to TRBJ1-5; D is undetermined. The specimen was peripheral blood. CDR3 loop: CASSPGPGHNQPQHF. DNA for the CDR3: TGTGCCAGCAGTCCCGGCCCTGGGCACAATCAGCCCCAGCATTTT.